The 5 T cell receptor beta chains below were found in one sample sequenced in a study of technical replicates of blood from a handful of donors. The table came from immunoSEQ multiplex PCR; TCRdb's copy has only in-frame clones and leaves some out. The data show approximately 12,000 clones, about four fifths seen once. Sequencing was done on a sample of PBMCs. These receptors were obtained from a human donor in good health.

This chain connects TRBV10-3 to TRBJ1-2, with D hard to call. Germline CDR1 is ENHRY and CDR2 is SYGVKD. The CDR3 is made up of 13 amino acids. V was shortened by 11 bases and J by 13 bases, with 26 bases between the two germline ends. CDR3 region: CALKGTGDDSCTF. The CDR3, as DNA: TGTGCCCTCAAGGGTACGGGAGACGATTCATGCACCTTC.

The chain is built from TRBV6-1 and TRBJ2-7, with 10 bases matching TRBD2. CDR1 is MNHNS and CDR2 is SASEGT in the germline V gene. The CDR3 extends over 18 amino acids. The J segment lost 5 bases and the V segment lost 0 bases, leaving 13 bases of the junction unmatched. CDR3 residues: CASSEAPRQAGGRNEQYF. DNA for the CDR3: TGTGCCAGCAGTGAAGCTCCCCGGCAAGCGGGAGGGAGGAACGAGCAGTACTTC.

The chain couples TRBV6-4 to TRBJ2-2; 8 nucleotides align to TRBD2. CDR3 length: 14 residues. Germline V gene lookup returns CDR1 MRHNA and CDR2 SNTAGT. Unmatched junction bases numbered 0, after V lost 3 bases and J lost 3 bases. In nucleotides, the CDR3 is TGTGCCAGCAGTGAAGCGGGGGACACCGGGGAGCTGTTTTTT. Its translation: CASSEAGDTGELFF.

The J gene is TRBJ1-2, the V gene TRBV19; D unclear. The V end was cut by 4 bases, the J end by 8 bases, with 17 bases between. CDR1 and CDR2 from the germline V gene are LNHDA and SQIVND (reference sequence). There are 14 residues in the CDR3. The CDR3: CASSSRGKEGGYTF. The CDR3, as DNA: TGTGCCAGTAGTAGCCGAGGAAAAGAAGGCGGCTACACCTTC.

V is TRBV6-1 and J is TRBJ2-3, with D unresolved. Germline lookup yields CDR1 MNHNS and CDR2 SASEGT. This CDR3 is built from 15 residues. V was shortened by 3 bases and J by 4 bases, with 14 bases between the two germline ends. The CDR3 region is CASSESGRLADTQYF. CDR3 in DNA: TGTGCCAGCAGTGAGAGTGGCAGGCTCGCAGATACGCAGTATTTT.